Reported below is one TCR beta chain. What it binds is not known. Using RNA template, CDR3s of TCR alpha and beta were amplified with iRepertoire arm-PCR. One-step reverse transcription and amplification started from around 100-400 ng of tissue mRNA or PBMC total RNA. TCRdb passed the multiplex PCR reads through MiXCR, listing each CDR3 protein once. The sample holds approximately 130,000 distinct CDR3 sequences, more than 20% seen once. The data are from a study of glioma-infiltrating T cells. Study findings and constraints: Non-neoplastic patients had below-expected tissue-blood divergence, while all gliomas exceeded expectation. CDR3 overlap between tissue and blood was very small.

Looked up from germline, CDR1 is SNHLY and CDR2 is FYNNEI. The CDR3 totals 14 residues. V lost 6 bases and J lost 5, with 16 bases in between. The chain employs TRBV2 and TRBJ1-2; no clear D gene. Sequencing was performed on glioma tissue, nonneoplastic brain tissue, or PBMCs (not recorded which). The sequence was collected from a human donor with low-grade glioma or glioblastoma, undergoing nonglioma brain surgery, or in good health (not recorded which). This chain's CDR3 is CASREWQSRYGYTF. The CDR3 DNA follows: TGTGCCAGCAGGGAATGGCAGAGCCGGTATGGCTACACCTTC.